Each of the 21 T cell receptor beta chains below was sequenced from the same sample in a study of T cell responses to AZD1222 COVID-19 vaccine. Produced via immunoSEQ multiplex PCR; TCRdb's table is partial and in-frame only. The sample has 120,000 or so clones; roughly 82% are singletons. The sample was peripheral blood, taken 28 days after the second AZD1222 dose. These receptors were taken from an adult who received the AZD1222 COVID-19 vaccine.

The chain carries TRBV2 and TRBJ2-1; D gene unclear. Trimming shortened V by 7 bases and J by 12 bases, and 7 bases separated the two germline ends. Germline lookup yields CDR1 SNHLY and CDR2 FYNNEI. The CDR3 has 9 residues. The CDR3 nucleotides are TGTGCCAGCAATTTAATGCAGTTCTTC. Its protein is CASNLMQFF.

The chain joins TRBV19 to TRBJ2-1; TRBD2 agrees at 8 bases. The CDR3 totals 17 residues. Unmatched junction bases numbered 7, after V lost 3 bases and J lost 0 bases. Germline lookup yields CDR1 LNHDA and CDR2 SQIVND (reference sequence). The CDR3 is CASSILAGSYSYNEQFF. CDR3 nucleotides: TGTGCCAGTAGTATTCTAGCGGGTTCTTACTCCTACAATGAGCAGTTCTTC.

The rearrangement links TRBV5-1 to TRBJ2-2; D perhaps matches TRBD1 (6 bases). This CDR3 has 14 amino acids. Germline V gene sequence: CDR1 SGHRS, CDR2 YFSETQ. Trimming pared 4 bases from V and 3 bases from J, leaving 10 bases between. The CDR3 nucleotides are TGCGCCAGCAGCATGGACAGCCACACCGGGGAGCTGTTTTTT. Its protein product is CASSMDSHTGELFF.

This chain joins TRBV5-4 and TRBJ1-6, with D possibly TRBD1 on 6 matching bases. Trimming took off 2 bases at V and 4 bases at J, with 10 bases between the two ends. The CDR3 is made up of 15 amino acids. CDR1 SGHNT and CDR2 YYREEE come from the germline V gene (reference sequence). The CDR3 region is CASSFGGGYNSPLHF. DNA of the CDR3: TGTGCCAGCAGCTTCGGGGGCGGGTATAATTCACCCCTCCACTTT.

The chain combines TRBV30 with TRBJ1-2, with 9 bases aligning to TRBD1. CDR1 GTSNPN and CDR2 SVGIG come from the germline V gene (reference sequence). This CDR3 comprises 17 residues. Trimming cost V 0 bases and J 4 bases; bases outside gene matches: 12. CDR3 nucleotide sequence: TGTGCCTGGAGTGTACAACAGGGGGCCGGGAGGGGCTATGGCTACACCTTC. It yields the protein CAWSVQQGAGRGYGYTF.

This clone was recorded only once. The rearrangement joins TRBV6-5 to TRBJ2-7; TRBD1 might be the D (5 bases). Between the trimmed V and J ends, which lost 0 bases and 2 bases, there was a span of 11 bases. This CDR3 is 15 amino acids long. Germline V gene sequence: CDR1 MNHEY, CDR2 SVGAGI. Here the CDR3 reads CASSYSAGWAYEQYF. In DNA form, the CDR3 reads TGTGCCAGCAGTTACTCGGCAGGGTGGGCCTACGAGCAGTACTTC.

The chain is built from TRBV4-1 and TRBJ2-7; D call uncertain. Between the trimmed V and J ends, which lost 0 bases and 2 bases, there was a span of 17 bases. The CDR3 contains 17 residues. Germline lookup yields CDR1 MGHRA and CDR2 YSYEKL. CDR3 protein: CASSQDPPHLYPYEQYF. CDR3 coding DNA: TGCGCCAGCAGCCAAGACCCTCCACATCTCTACCCCTACGAGCAGTACTTC.

The chain carries TRBV5-5 and TRBJ1-3; a possible D gene is TRBD1 (6 bases). Per germline, CDR1 SGHKS and CDR2 YYEKEE (reference sequence). The V and J ends lost 4 bases and 4 bases respectively, with 12 bases between them. The CDR3 spans 14 residues. For the CDR3, the DNA is TGTGCCAGCAGCCCGGACAGTTTCGGAAACACCATATATTTT. It is translated as CASSPDSFGNTIYF.

The chain joins TRBV6-5 to TRBJ1-3; 7 nucleotides align to TRBD1. This CDR3 spans 15 amino acids. The V and J ends lost 0 bases and 5 bases, in that order; junction bases with no gene match: 4. Germline lookup yields CDR1 MNHEY and CDR2 SVGAGI. The CDR3 loop reads CASSYSTGRRNTIYF. The CDR3 DNA reads as TGTGCCAGCAGTTACTCGACAGGGAGGCGAAACACCATATATTTT.

This clone was detected only once. The CDR3 is CASSLEIRNSPLHF. For the CDR3, the DNA is TGTGCCAGCAGCTTAGAGATAAGGAATTCACCCCTCCACTTT. V gene TRBV7-2 combines with J gene TRBJ1-6; D gene ambiguous. Germline V CDR1 and CDR2: SGHTA, FQGNSA. This CDR3 has 14 amino acids. The germline V and J ends were trimmed by 1 base and 7 bases, with 8 bases remaining between them. The variable domain in full, completed from reference TRBV7-2 and TRBJ1-6, reads GAGVSQSPSNKVTEKGKDVELRCDPISGHTALYWYRQSLGQGLEFLIYFQGNSAPDKSGLPSDRFSAERTGGSVSTLTIQRTQQEDSAVYLCASSLEIRNSPLHFGNGTRLTVT.

Concerning this clone: Distinct nucleotide sequences in the sample also encode this CDR3. This CDR3 reads CASSLAPGNEKLFF. CDR3 DNA: TGCGCCAGCAGCTTGGCCCCAGGGAATGAAAAACTGTTTTTT. The rearrangement links TRBV5-1 to TRBJ1-4; D possibly corresponds to TRBD1 (5 bases). Trimming took off 0 bases at V and 5 bases at J, with 8 bases between the two ends. The CDR3 runs 14 residues. Germline V CDR1 and CDR2: SGHRS, YFSETQ.

There are a few counts of this clone. CDR3 loop: CASEGPAEAFF. CDR3 nucleotides: TGTGCCAGCGAGGGGCCAGCCGAAGCTTTCTTT. The rearrangement uses TRBV7-9 and TRBJ1-1; D is possibly TRBD1 (5 bases). CDR3 length equals 11 residues. Germline CDR1 SEHNR, CDR2 FQNEAQ (reference sequence). Trimming removed 8 bases at V and 8 bases at J, with 12 bases between.

This clone was counted a single time. This chain uses TRBV15 with TRBJ2-1; tentatively, D is TRBD1 (5 bases). Germline lookup yields CDR1 LNHNV and CDR2 YYDKDF (reference sequence). The CDR3 is 15 residues long. The V and J ends lost 3 bases and 0 bases respectively, with 9 bases between them. CDR3 DNA: TGTGCCACCAGCAGCGACAGTAGCTCCTACAATGAGCAGTTCTTC. Protein sequence: CATSSDSSSYNEQFF.

Regarding this clone: At the DNA level, this CDR3 is encoded by other sequences in the same sample as well. The chain links TRBV18 to TRBJ1-1; D might be TRBD1 (5 bases). Germline assignment: CDR1 KGHSH and CDR2 LQKENI. This CDR3 has 13 residues. The ends were cut back, 2 bases at V and 5 bases at J, with 9 bases in the middle. CDR3: CASSPAGLTEAFF. The CDR3 nucleotides read TGTGCCAGCTCACCAGCAGGGTTGACTGAAGCTTTCTTT.

The chain employs TRBV5-1 and TRBJ2-5, with D hard to call. The CDR3 extends over 13 amino acids. With 4 bases removed from V and 2 bases from J, the gap between germline ends came to 9 bases. Germline V gives CDR1 SGHRS, CDR2 YFSETQ. In nucleotides, the CDR3 is TGCGCCAGCAGCCCCGGGTCTCAAGAGACCCAGTACTTC. Translated, it gives CASSPGSQETQYF.

This clone was seen more than once but under ten times. J is TRBJ1-1 and V is TRBV7-2, with D maybe TRBD1 (5 bases). Germline loops: CDR1 SGHTA, CDR2 FQGNSA. Trimming took 4 bases from V and 7 from J, leaving 16 bases between them. This CDR3 comprises 14 residues. The CDR3 nucleotides read TGTGCCAGCAGCTCCCCGTGGACGGGGGGTGAAGCTTTCTTT. It translates to CASSSPWTGGEAFF.

V gene TRBV11-1 combines with J gene TRBJ2-1; 11 nucleotides match TRBD1. CDR1 and CDR2 from the germline V gene are SGHAT and FQDESV (reference sequence). The V segment lost 2 bases and the J segment 7 bases; nucleotides outside the gene matches: 4. This CDR3 contains 15 residues. CDR3 nucleotides: TGTGCCAGCAGCTTAATCGGGACAGGGGGAAATGAGCAGTTCTTC. Its translation is CASSLIGTGGNEQFF.

V and J are TRBV27 and TRBJ2-7; 9 nucleotides line up with TRBD1. CDR1 is MNHEY and CDR2 is SMNVEV in the germline V gene (reference sequence). This CDR3 is 17 amino acids long. Unmatched junction bases numbered 7, after V lost 0 bases and J lost 1 base. CDR3 in DNA: TGTGCCAGCAGTTTATCGATCCGACAGGGGGGATCCTACGAGCAGTACTTC. It specifies CASSLSIRQGGSYEQYF.

In DNA form, the CDR3 reads TGTGCCAGCAGCTTGGGGCGGTCAGGACGGCAGCCCCAGCATTTT. Protein sequence: CASSLGRSGRQPQHF. The chain combines TRBV5-6 with TRBJ1-5; D unclear. CDR3 length: 15 residues. V was cut by 0 bases and J by 7 bases, with 14 bases left in between. Germline CDR1 is SGHDT and CDR2 is YYEEEE. The complete variable domain, with remaining parts taken from reference TRBV5-6 and TRBJ1-5, reads DAGVTQSPTHLIKTRGQQVTLRCSPKSGHDTVSWYQQALGQGPQFIFQYYEEEERQRGNFPDRFSGHQFPNYSSELNVNALLLGDSALYLCASSLGRSGRQPQHFGDGTRLSIL.

The rearrangement links TRBV7-8 to TRBJ1-5; weak D call: TRBD1 (6 bases). CDR3 length: 16 residues. V lost 1 base and J lost 9, with 19 bases in between. CDR1 and CDR2 (germline): SGHVS, FQNEAQ. CDR3 residues: CASSLDRAPNMRPQHF. CDR3 sequence (DNA): TGTGCCAGCAGCTTAGACAGGGCACCGAATATGCGGCCCCAGCATTTT.

This rearrangement joins TRBV5-5 to TRBJ2-7; D unresolved. V shed 0 bases and J shed 6 bases, with 13 bases lying between them. Germline CDR1 is SGHKS and CDR2 is YYEKEE (reference sequence). The CDR3 runs to 14 residues. The CDR3 region has the DNA TGTGCCAGCAGCTTGGGTGGGGTCGAGCGCGAGCAGTACTTC. This encodes CASSLGGVEREQYF.